This T cell receptor beta chain derives from a study of human CD8 memory T cell subsets (dated by TCRdb to 2019 to 2021). General notes on the study: TCRbeta repertoires of stem-like (TSTEM), progenitor exhausted-like (TPEX) and effector memory CD8+ T cell subsets were compared to assess their clonal relationships. TCRbeta repertoires were obtained from several donors, each contributing TSTEM, TPEX and effector memory subsets. Overall study outcomes, separate from this receptor: Sequencing was limited to TCRbeta chains, and the repertoire comparisons were based on a handful of donors analyzed with paired t-tests and Bonferroni correction. Similarly high normalized Shannon-Wiener diversity was shown by TSTEM and TPEX subsets, whereas comparatively lower diversity was seen in effector memory subsets. Clonotypes were shared with effector memory cells by both stem-like subsets, but only minimal overlap was found between TSTEM and TPEX repertoires, suggesting distinct antigen spectra. Based on Chao1 estimates, TSTEM subsets appeared to have greater repertoire diversity than TPEX subsets, which may reflect a broader range of specificities.

About this clonotype: Its binding antigen is unknown.

The CDR3 measures 12 amino acids from cysteine to phenylalanine. No nucleotide data were recorded. Looking up the germline V gene (reference sequence) yields CDR1 PRHDT and CDR2 FYEKMQ. Peripheral blood mononuclear cells were isolated from healthy donor buffy coats by density gradient separation. In the study, negative magnetic separation with EasySep or MojoSort CD8+ T cell isolation kits was used to enrich total CD8+ T cells. An RNeasy Mini Kit was used to extract total RNA from duplicate vials of over 130,000 sorted CD8+ T cells per subset. The PBMCs were used fresh or after being cryopreserved in fetal bovine serum with 10% DMSO. Fluorescence-activated cell sorting on a FACSAria III was used to sort the CD8+ T cell subsets to purity. A Human TCR Profiling Kit was used to prepare UMI-labeled 5' RACE TCRbeta libraries. The same number of PCR cycles was used to prepare all TCRbeta libraries in parallel. The original methods were these. Each TCRbeta library contained between about 2,700 and 20,000 functional CDR3beta clonotypes. MIGEC 1.2.9 was used for UMI extraction and consensus assembly, with at least three reads per UMI being required. In-frame CDR3beta repertoires were extracted with MiXCR 3.0.3. After each sample was downsampled to 42,000 randomly selected UMIs, diversity metrics were computed in VDJtools 1.2.1. For the top 3,000 clones of each sample pair, the repertoire overlap metrics D, R and F2 were calculated in VDJtools. The reads, reprocessed by TCRdb, yield one row per CDR3 protein sequence and no DNA. In this record, the V and J calls reflect TCRdb's handling and not the investigators' own analysis. The sample table records 9,000 to 13,000 distinct CDR3 sequences. The ten largest clones add up to around 8.7% of the sample.

This TCR derives from a human donor in good health. Material: CD8+ T cells from PBMCs. This sequence uses TRBV13 and TRBJ2-7. The CDR3: CASSLGPDEQYF.